These T cell receptor beta chains were read from a single sample in a study of T cells in Graves' hyperthyroidism and ophthalmopathy. MiXCR was run by TCRdb on the multiplex PCR reads, yielding one entry per CDR3 protein. The data contain hundreds of thousands of distinct CDR3 sequences, around 40% of them singletons. Sequencing input: blood. The receptors shown here come from a woman between 40 and 50 years old with Graves' hyperthyroidism. Both conserved end residues are part of each CDR3. D genes are given only for firm matches. Clone size is stated in some rows and not others, as once, few, many or a class when expanded.

D gene: .; V gene: TRBV18; J gene: TRBJ2-7; clone size: .; CDR3 protein: CASSPGPYSGEQYF; CDR3 DNA: TGTGCCAGCTCACCCGGACCATACTCCGGCGAGCAGTACTTC
D gene: .; V gene: TRBV11-2; J gene: TRBJ1-2; clone size: .; CDR3 protein: CASSSPRGRYTF; CDR3 DNA: TGTGCCAGCAGCTCCCCAAGGGGCCGCTACACCTTC
D gene: .; V gene: TRBV7-9; J gene: TRBJ1-6; clone size: .; CDR3 protein: CASSQDSVNGGANSPLHF; CDR3 DNA: TGTGCCAGCAGCCAAGATTCGGTCAACGGGGGCGCGAATTCACCCCTCCACTTT
D gene: TRBD1; V gene: TRBV9; J gene: TRBJ1-1; clone size: .; CDR3 protein: CASSGGTGGMNTEAFF; CDR3 DNA: TGTGCCAGCAGCGGAGGGACAGGGGGGATGAACACTGAAGCTTTCTTT
D gene: TRBD1; V gene: TRBV15; J gene: TRBJ1-4; clone size: once; CDR3 protein: CATSRDYGRGHISREKLFF; CDR3 DNA: TGTGCCACCAGCAGAGATTATGGCAGGGGGCATATCTCGCGGGAAAAACTGTTTTTT
D gene: TRBD1; V gene: TRBV6-6; J gene: TRBJ1-1; clone size: .; CDR3 protein: CASSPPGQGGGTEAFF; CDR3 DNA: TGTGCCAGCTCACCACCGGGACAGGGAGGAGGAACTGAAGCTTTCTTT
D gene: TRBD1; V gene: TRBV7-8; J gene: TRBJ2-7; clone size: once; CDR3 protein: CASSSRQGLPSGQYF; CDR3 DNA: TGTGCCAGCAGCTCCCGACAGGGCTTACCCTCGGGGCAGTACTTC
D gene: TRBD1; V gene: TRBV7-9; J gene: TRBJ1-1; clone size: many; CDR3 protein: CASSPGQDTEAFF; CDR3 DNA: TGTGCCAGCAGCCCGGGACAGGACACTGAAGCTTTCTTT
D gene: .; V gene: TRBV29-1; J gene: TRBJ2-2; clone size: many; CDR3 protein: CSVEGRMNTGELFF; CDR3 DNA: TGCAGCGTTGAAGGCAGGATGAACACCGGGGAGCTGTTTTTT
D gene: .; V gene: TRBV7-9; J gene: TRBJ2-2; clone size: few; CDR3 protein: CASSFSGGNTGELFF; CDR3 DNA: TGTGCCAGCAGTTTTTCCGGGGGGAACACCGGGGAGCTGTTTTTT
D gene: TRBD1; V gene: TRBV7-2; J gene: TRBJ1-6; clone size: many; CDR3 protein: CASSHYGQGAYSPLHF; CDR3 DNA: TGTGCCAGCAGCCATTATGGACAGGGGGCTTATTCACCCCTCCACTTT
D gene: .; V gene: TRBV18; J gene: TRBJ1-2; clone size: .; CDR3 protein: CASSPTDSNYGYTF; CDR3 DNA: TGTGCCAGCTCACCAACAGACAGTAACTATGGCTACACCTTC
D gene: .; V gene: TRBV5-6; J gene: TRBJ1-2; clone size: many; CDR3 protein: CASSFLAGGADGYTF; CDR3 DNA: TGTGCCAGCAGCTTCCTGGCCGGAGGGGCGGATGGCTACACCTTC
D gene: .; V gene: TRBV7-9; J gene: TRBJ2-6; clone size: many; CDR3 protein: CASIVGTAFSGANVLTF; CDR3 DNA: TGTGCCAGCATTGTTGGGACGGCCTTCTCTGGGGCCAACGTCCTGACTTTC
D gene: TRBD1; V gene: TRBV7-8; J gene: TRBJ1-6; clone size: many; CDR3 protein: CASRRTGTANSPLHF; CDR3 DNA: TGTGCCAGCAGGCGTACCGGGACAGCGAATTCACCCCTCCACTTT
D gene: .; V gene: TRBV18; J gene: TRBJ2-7; clone size: few; CDR3 protein: CASSLSGTDYEQYF; CDR3 DNA: TGTGCCAGCTCGCTGTCCGGGACGGACTACGAGCAGTACTTC
D gene: .; V gene: TRBV7-3; J gene: TRBJ1-3; clone size: .; CDR3 protein: CASSLSGGGSGNTIYF; CDR3 DNA: TGTGCCAGCAGCTTATCCGGCGGCGGCTCTGGAAACACCATATATTTT
D gene: .; V gene: TRBV7-9; J gene: TRBJ1-1; clone size: few; CDR3 protein: CASSFFGVSFRSTEAFF; CDR3 DNA: TGTGCCAGCAGCTTTTTTGGGGTGTCTTTCCGTAGTACTGAAGCTTTCTTT
D gene: TRBD1; V gene: TRBV5-8; J gene: TRBJ1-5; clone size: .; CDR3 protein: CASSLTGTANQPQHF; CDR3 DNA: TGCGCCAGCAGCTTGACCGGGACAGCTAATCAGCCCCAGCATTTT
D gene: TRBD1; V gene: TRBV6-5; J gene: TRBJ1-1; clone size: few; CDR3 protein: CASSPQGGRLEAFF; CDR3 DNA: TGTGCCAGCAGCCCCCAGGGGGGGAGGTTGGAAGCTTTCTTT
D gene: TRBD2; V gene: TRBV24-1; J gene: TRBJ2-5; clone size: .; CDR3 protein: CATSDLRLAGDETQYF; CDR3 DNA: TGTGCCACCAGTGATTTACGACTAGCGGGAGACGAGACCCAGTACTTC
D gene: .; V gene: TRBV20-1; J gene: TRBJ1-2; clone size: many; CDR3 protein: CSARDGLDYGYTF; CDR3 DNA: TGCAGTGCTAGAGATGGGCTCGACTATGGCTACACCTTC
D gene: TRBD1; V gene: TRBV5-5; J gene: TRBJ1-2; clone size: few; CDR3 protein: CASSLGGTGGYGYTF; CDR3 DNA: TGTGCCAGCAGCTTGGGGGGGACAGGGGGCTATGGCTACACCTTC
D gene: TRBD1; V gene: TRBV2; J gene: TRBJ1-2; clone size: many; CDR3 protein: CASTTGVGNYGYTF; CDR3 DNA: TGTGCCAGCACTACAGGGGTTGGGAACTATGGCTACACCTTC
D gene: .; V gene: TRBV6-1; J gene: TRBJ2-7; clone size: .; CDR3 protein: CASRNMSEQYF; CDR3 DNA: TGTGCCAGCAGGAACATGAGCGAGCAGTACTTC
D gene: .; V gene: TRBV10-3; J gene: TRBJ1-5; clone size: .; CDR3 protein: CASSARQEPNQPQHF; CDR3 DNA: TGTGCCAGCAGTGCCCGACAGGAGCCCAATCAGCCCCAGCATTTT
D gene: .; V gene: TRBV12-3/TRBV12-4; J gene: TRBJ2-7; clone size: .; CDR3 protein: CASSVFGSSSYEQYF; CDR3 DNA: TGTGCCAGCAGTGTGTTCGGGTCGAGCTCCTACGAGCAGTACTTC
D gene: TRBD1; V gene: TRBV5-6; J gene: TRBJ1-2; clone size: few; CDR3 protein: CASSLTGGAYGYTF; CDR3 DNA: TGTGCCAGCAGCTTGACAGGGGGCGCGTATGGCTACACCTTC
D gene: .; V gene: TRBV10-3; J gene: TRBJ1-4; clone size: many; CDR3 protein: CAISESSSLKADEKLFF; CDR3 DNA: TGTGCCATCAGTGAGTCGAGTAGTTTAAAGGCCGATGAAAAACTGTTTTTT
D gene: .; V gene: TRBV12-3/TRBV12-4; J gene: TRBJ1-3; clone size: few; CDR3 protein: CASSYSKVGRGANTIYF; CDR3 DNA: TGTGCCAGCAGTTACTCGAAAGTGGGCAGGGGCGCAAACACCATATATTTT
D gene: .; V gene: TRBV3-1; J gene: TRBJ1-1; clone size: .; CDR3 protein: CASSSRGVDTEAFF; CDR3 DNA: TGTGCCAGCAGCTCCCGGGGAGTGGACACTGAAGCTTTCTTT
D gene: .; V gene: TRBV7-9; J gene: TRBJ2-2; clone size: .; CDR3 protein: CASRLENAGELFF; CDR3 DNA: TGTGCCAGCAGATTGGAGAACGCCGGGGAGCTGTTTTTT
D gene: .; V gene: TRBV5-5; J gene: TRBJ1-1; clone size: many; CDR3 protein: CASRRGFGDTEAFF; CDR3 DNA: TGTGCCAGCAGACGGGGCTTCGGGGACACTGAAGCTTTCTTT
D gene: .; V gene: TRBV10-3; J gene: TRBJ1-1; clone size: many; CDR3 protein: CATIRDLNTEAFF; CDR3 DNA: TGTGCCACAATAAGGGACTTGAACACTGAAGCTTTCTTT
D gene: .; V gene: TRBV19; J gene: TRBJ1-4; clone size: .; CDR3 protein: CASKQQATNEKLFF; CDR3 DNA: TGTGCCAGTAAGCAGCAGGCCACTAATGAAAAACTGTTTTTT
D gene: .; V gene: TRBV29-1; J gene: TRBJ1-3; clone size: .; CDR3 protein: CSVETSGRDTIYF; CDR3 DNA: TGCAGCGTTGAGACTAGCGGGAGAGACACCATATATTTT
D gene: TRBD1; V gene: TRBV7-2; J gene: TRBJ1-2; clone size: .; CDR3 protein: CASSPGQGGVNGHTF; CDR3 DNA: TGTGCCAGCAGCCCGGGACAGGGAGGGGTAAATGGCCACACCTTC
D gene: TRBD2; V gene: TRBV7-2; J gene: TRBJ2-5; clone size: .; CDR3 protein: CASALTSRETQYF; CDR3 DNA: TGTGCCAGCGCCTTGACTAGCAGGGAGACCCAGTACTTC
D gene: .; V gene: TRBV6-1; J gene: TRBJ1-1; clone size: few; CDR3 protein: CASSVGEGDTEAFF; CDR3 DNA: TGTGCCAGCAGTGTTGGTGAGGGTGACACTGAAGCTTTCTTT